A single sample is the source of the 16 T cell receptor beta chains below, sequenced in a study of chemoradiotherapy in HPV16-positive cancers (dated by TCRdb to between 2021 and 2022). The method behind the library was the immunoSEQ multiplex PCR assay. TCRdb mirrors the immuneACCESS table, restricted to in-frame sequences. Some clones are absent from its copies; in checked studies, under half trace to an unresolved V gene, and the reason for the others is unknown. Here the sample has over 10,000 clones; 60% to 85% occur a single time. The ten largest make up 1.4% of the sample. The sample was collected from a patient who underwent chemoradiotherapy. All receptors come from a human donor with HPV-associated anogenital cancer.

V is TRBV9 and J is TRBJ1-3; perhaps TRBD1 as D (5 bases). Trimming took off 7 bases at V and 2 bases at J, with 13 bases between the two ends. CDR1 is SGDLS, CDR2 YYNGEE, per germline. The CDR3 is made up of 14 amino acids. CDR3 sequence (DNA): TGTGCCAGCTCTTGGGGGAGACCTGGAAACACCATATATTTT. The encoded protein is CASSWGRPGNTIYF.

The V gene is TRBV5-1, the J gene TRBJ2-7; TRBD1 aligns across 11 bases. The junction had 6 bases not matched to a gene; V was cut back by 5 bases and J by 5 bases. The CDR3 is 14 residues long. Germline V gene sequence: CDR1 SGHRS, CDR2 YFSETQ. The CDR3 nucleotides are TGCGCCAGCAGTTACGGACAGGGGGCGGACGAGCAGTACTTC. As protein: CASSYGQGADEQYF.

The chain recombines TRBV25-1 with TRBJ1-5; no clear D. Per germline, CDR1 MGHDK and CDR2 SYGVNS. This CDR3 region has 12 residues. Trimming removed 7 bases at V and 4 bases at J, with 8 bases between. Written as DNA, the CDR3 is TGTGCCAGCAAGGGCGGGAATCAGCCCCAGCATTTT. Its protein is CASKGGNQPQHF.

V is TRBV19 and J is TRBJ1-1, with D tentatively TRBD1 (6 bases). The germline V gene has CDR1 LNHDA and CDR2 SQIVND (reference sequence). V was pared by 4 bases and J by 1 base, with 7 bases between. This CDR3 has 13 residues. The CDR3 region has the DNA TGTGCCAGTAGTAAGGGGGGGAACACTGAAGCTTTCTTT. This gives the protein CASSKGGNTEAFF.

The sample holds one count of this clone. The rearrangement uses TRBV6-5 and TRBJ2-2; D unclear. There are 13 residues in the CDR3. Germline V gene lookup returns CDR1 MNHEY and CDR2 SVGAGI. V lost 2 bases and J 6 bases, leaving 7 bases between the germline ends. CDR3 sequence reads: CASSYDIAGELFF. In DNA, the CDR3 is TGTGCCAGCAGTTACGATATAGCCGGGGAGCTGTTTTTT.

This rearrangement joins TRBV11-2 to TRBJ2-2; unclear D gene. The V end was cut by 1 base, the J end by 2 bases, with 5 bases between. Per the germline V gene, CDR1 is SGHAT and CDR2 is FQNNGV. CDR3 length: 14 residues. The CDR3 region is CASSLVANTGELFF. The CDR3 DNA is TGTGCCAGCAGCTTAGTTGCCAACACCGGGGAGCTGTTTTTT.

The rearrangement links TRBV18 to TRBJ1-1; no definite D call. V was pared by 2 bases and J by 6 bases, with 7 bases between. CDR3 length equals 12 residues. Germline-derived CDR1 and CDR2 are KGHSH and LQKENI. The DNA of the CDR3 is TGTGCCAGCTCACCAGGCCCCCCTGAAGCTTTCTTT. This codes for CASSPGPPEAFF.

The chain employs TRBV15 and TRBJ2-6, with D uncertain. The CDR3 spans 16 residues. V lost 3 bases and J lost 1, with 10 bases in between. Germline CDR1 and CDR2: LNHNV and YYDKDF (reference sequence). CDR3 protein: CATSRELRSGANVLTF. The CDR3 nucleotides read TGTGCCACCAGCAGGGAACTAAGATCTGGGGCCAACGTCCTGACTTTC.

The chain uses TRBV18 and TRBJ1-1; D is perhaps TRBD1 (5 bases). The V gene lost 1 base and the J gene lost 3 bases, with 9 bases spanning the gap. CDR1 and CDR2 from the germline V gene are KGHSH and LQKENI. This CDR3 region has 14 residues. The CDR3 protein is CASSPRMGHTEAFF. The CDR3 coding sequence is TGTGCCAGCTCACCACGTATGGGGCACACTGAAGCTTTCTTT.

The chain has TRBV7-2 and TRBJ2-7, with 13 bases aligning to TRBD2. The CDR3 covers 16 residues. Germline V gives CDR1 SGHTA, CDR2 FQGNSA. V lost 1 base to trimming and J lost 5 bases; unmatched junction nucleotides: 5. Written as DNA, the CDR3 is TGTGCCAGCAGCTTAGGACCACTAGCGGGGGGGCACGAGCAGTACTTC. It yields the protein CASSLGPLAGGHEQYF.

This chain uses TRBV7-9 with TRBJ1-1, with a tentative D call TRBD1 (5 bases). V shed 1 base and J shed 8 bases, with 8 bases lying between them. CDR3 size: 12 residues. Per the germline V gene, CDR1 is SEHNR and CDR2 is FQNEAQ (reference sequence). The CDR3 DNA sequence: TGTGCCAGCAGCTTAGAAGGGGTAGAAGCTTTCTTT. Translating gives CASSLEGVEAFF.

The sample holds a few counts of this clone. The genes are TRBV5-1 and TRBJ2-1; maybe TRBD1 (6 bases). Germline CDR1 is SGHRS and CDR2 is YFSETQ. The CDR3 has 13 residues. The germline V and J ends were trimmed by 4 bases and 3 bases, with 8 bases remaining between them. Written as DNA, the CDR3 is TGCGCCAGCAGCCAGGGGTACTACAATGAGCAGTTCTTC. This codes for CASSQGYYNEQFF.

This clone was observed a few times. V and J are TRBV5-4 and TRBJ2-5, with 13 bases lining up with TRBD2. CDR3 length: 16 amino acids. The J segment lost 1 base and the V segment lost 5 bases, leaving 5 bases of the junction unmatched. Germline CDR1 is SGHNT and CDR2 is YYREEE (reference sequence). The CDR3 region has the DNA TGTGCCAGCAGTCGTGGACTAGCGGGGGTCCAAGAGACCCAGTACTTC. Its protein is CASSRGLAGVQETQYF.

The chain has TRBV2 and TRBJ1-2; D may be TRBD1 (5 bases). Germline V gene sequence: CDR1 SNHLY, CDR2 FYNNEI. The CDR3 is 14 residues long. V was shortened by 4 bases and J by 7 bases, with 16 bases between the two germline ends. CDR3 region: CASSVGGTVGGYTF. The CDR3 coding sequence is TGTGCCAGCAGTGTTGGGGGGACCGTCGGTGGCTACACCTTC.

This clone was recorded only once. The V call is TRBV4-2, the J call TRBJ1-5; TRBD1 matches 8 bases. V gave up 5 bases and J gave up 1 base; unmatched junction bases: 4. The V gene's germline CDR1 is LGHNA and CDR2 YNFKEQ. The CDR3 spans 15 residues. The CDR3: CASSLRDRSNQPQHF. The DNA for the CDR3 is TGTGCCAGCAGCTTAAGGGACAGGAGCAATCAGCCCCAGCATTTT.

This chain joins TRBV7-3 and TRBJ1-1; D is undetermined. Germline V lookup: CDR1 SGHTA, CDR2 FQGTGA. The CDR3 is made up of 14 amino acids. V shed 5 bases and J shed 3 bases, with 13 bases lying between them. CDR3 region: CASSVRPRDTEAFF. The CDR3 DNA sequence: TGTGCCAGCAGCGTAAGACCGAGGGACACTGAAGCTTTCTTT.